This TCR beta chain derives from a study of CD8+CD57+ T cells in acquired aplastic anemia. The patients chosen for sequencing had shown expansion of CD8+CD57+ cells (detected by flow cytometry). It was genomic DNA that served as the template for profiling TCR beta VDJ and CDR3. MiXCR, run by TCRdb on the reads, gives a single entry per CDR3 protein. The table records about 180,000 distinct CDR3 sequences, about 50% of them present only once. V was cut by 6 bases and J by 2 bases, with 17 bases left in between. The germline gives CDR1 MRHNA, CDR2 SNTAGT. The length of the CDR3 is 16 residues. This clonotype was counted at least ten times.

The V gene is TRBV6-4, the J gene TRBJ2-1; tentative D call: TRBD1 (5 bases). This receptor was taken from a human donor with aplastic anemia. The sample consisted of sorted CD4+, CD8+, or CD8+CD57+ T cells (not recorded which) from PBMCs. CDR3 sequence: CASSGRGAAAYNEQFF. CDR3 bases: TGTGCCAGCAGCGGCCGTGGGGCGGCTGCCTACAATGAGCAGTTCTTC.